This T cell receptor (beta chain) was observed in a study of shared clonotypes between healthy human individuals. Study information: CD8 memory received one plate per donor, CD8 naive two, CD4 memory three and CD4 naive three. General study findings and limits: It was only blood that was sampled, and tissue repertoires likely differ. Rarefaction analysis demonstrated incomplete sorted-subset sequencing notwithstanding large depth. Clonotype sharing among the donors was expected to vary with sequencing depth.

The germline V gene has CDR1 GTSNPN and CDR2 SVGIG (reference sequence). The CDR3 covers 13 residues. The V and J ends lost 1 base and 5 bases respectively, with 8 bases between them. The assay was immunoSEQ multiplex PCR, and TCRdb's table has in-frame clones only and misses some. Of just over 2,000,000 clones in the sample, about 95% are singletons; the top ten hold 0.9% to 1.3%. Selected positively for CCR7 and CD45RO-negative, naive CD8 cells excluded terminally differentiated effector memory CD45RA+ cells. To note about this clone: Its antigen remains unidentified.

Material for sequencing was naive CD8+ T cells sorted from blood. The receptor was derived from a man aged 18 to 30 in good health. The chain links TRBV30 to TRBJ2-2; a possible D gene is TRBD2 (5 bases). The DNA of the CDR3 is TGTGCCTGGAGTGATAGGAGGACCGGGGAGCTGTTTTTT. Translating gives CAWSDRRTGELFF.